This TCR beta chain derives from a study of read filtering for tumor transcriptome and immune sequencing. The overall study: After DNase treatment, RNA was made into whole-transcriptome libraries. IR-seq gave about 4.05 to 11 million TCR reads per sample; RNA-seq gave roughly 80 to 1,400. Findings of the study overall: Sorted CD138-negative bone marrow cells were not purified T cells.

As to this clonotype: As yet, its antigen is unknown.

The CDR3 contains 15 residues. Trimming pared 3 bases from V and 4 bases from J, leaving 13 bases between. Germline V gene sequence: CDR1 LNHDA, CDR2 SQIVND (reference sequence). This library used roughly 370 ng RNA and molecular barcoded adaptors spanning alpha/delta and beta/gamma chains. TCRdb reanalysed the reads using MiXCR and keeps one entry per CDR3 protein. Among some 140,000 distinct CDR3 sequences, less than 15% were seen once, and the ten largest hold about 7.7%. The chain uses TRBV19 and TRBJ1-5, with D perhaps matching TRBD1 (6 bases). Sequencing was performed on a population of CD138-negative cells sorted from bone marrow. The receptor was derived from a donor at least 40 years old with multiple myeloma. CDR3 bases: TGTGCCAGTAGTATTATCCGGGACATAAATCAGCCCCAGCATTTT. Translating it yields CASSIIRDINQPQHF.